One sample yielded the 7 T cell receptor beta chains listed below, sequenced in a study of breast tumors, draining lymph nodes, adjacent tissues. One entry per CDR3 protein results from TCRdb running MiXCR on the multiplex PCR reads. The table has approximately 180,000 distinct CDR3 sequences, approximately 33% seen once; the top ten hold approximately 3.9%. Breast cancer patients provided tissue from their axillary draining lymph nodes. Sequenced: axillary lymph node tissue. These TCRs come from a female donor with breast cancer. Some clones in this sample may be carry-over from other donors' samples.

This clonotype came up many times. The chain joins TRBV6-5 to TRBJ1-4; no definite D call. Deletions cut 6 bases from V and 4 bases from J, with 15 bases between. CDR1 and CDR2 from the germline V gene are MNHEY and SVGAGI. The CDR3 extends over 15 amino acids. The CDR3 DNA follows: TGTGCCAGCAGCCGCCACGGACGGGTTAATGAAAAACTGTTTTTT. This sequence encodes CASSRHGRVNEKLFF.

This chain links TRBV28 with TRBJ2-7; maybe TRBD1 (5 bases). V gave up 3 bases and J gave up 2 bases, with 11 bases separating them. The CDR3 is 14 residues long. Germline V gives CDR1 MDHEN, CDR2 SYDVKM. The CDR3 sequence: CASSFGDSTYEQYF. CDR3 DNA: TGTGCCAGCAGTTTTGGAGACAGCACCTACGAGCAGTACTTC.

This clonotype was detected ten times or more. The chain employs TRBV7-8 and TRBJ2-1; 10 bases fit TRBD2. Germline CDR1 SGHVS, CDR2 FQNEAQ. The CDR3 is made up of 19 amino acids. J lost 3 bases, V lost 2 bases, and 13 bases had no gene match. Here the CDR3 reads CASSLRKGSGRLGYNEQFF. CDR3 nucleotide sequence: TGTGCCAGCAGCTTAAGGAAAGGTAGCGGGAGGTTGGGCTACAATGAGCAGTTCTTC.

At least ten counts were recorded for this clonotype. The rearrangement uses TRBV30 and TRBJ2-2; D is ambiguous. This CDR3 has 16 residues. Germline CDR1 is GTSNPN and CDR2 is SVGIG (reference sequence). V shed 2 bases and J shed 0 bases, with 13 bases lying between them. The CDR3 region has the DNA TGTGCCTGGAGTAGTTTCATGCCCGCGAACACCGGGGAGCTGTTTTTT. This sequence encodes CAWSSFMPANTGELFF.

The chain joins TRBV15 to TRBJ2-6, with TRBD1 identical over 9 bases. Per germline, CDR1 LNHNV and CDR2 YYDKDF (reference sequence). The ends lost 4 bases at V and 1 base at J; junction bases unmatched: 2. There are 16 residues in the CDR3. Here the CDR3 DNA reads TGTGCCACCAGCAAAGGACAGGGGTCTGGGGCCAACGTCCTGACTTTC. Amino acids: CATSKGQGSGANVLTF. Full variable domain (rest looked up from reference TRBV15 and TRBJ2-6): DAMVIQNPRYQVTQFGKPVTLSCSQTLNHNVMYWYQQKSSQAPKLLFHYYDKDFNNEADTPDNFQSRRPNTSFCFLDIRSPGLGDTAMYLCATSKGQGSGANVLTFGAGSRLTVL.

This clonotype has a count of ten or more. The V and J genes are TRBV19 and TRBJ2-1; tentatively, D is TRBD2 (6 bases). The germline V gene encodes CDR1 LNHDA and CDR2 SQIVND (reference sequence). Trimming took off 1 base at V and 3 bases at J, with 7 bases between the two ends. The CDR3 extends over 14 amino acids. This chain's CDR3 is CASSIGGDYNEQFF. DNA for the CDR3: TGTGCCAGTAGTATAGGCGGGGACTACAATGAGCAGTTCTTC.

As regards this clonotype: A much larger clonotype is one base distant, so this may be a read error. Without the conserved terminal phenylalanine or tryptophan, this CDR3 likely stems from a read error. The CDR3: CASSPYGGGETQYL. The CDR3 nucleotides are TGTGCCAGCAGTCCCTATGGGGGAGGAGAGACCCAGTACCTC. This sequence joins TRBV6-2 or TRBV6-3 and TRBJ2-5, with D perhaps matching TRBD2 (6 bases). V shed 5 bases and J shed 4 bases, with 14 bases lying between them. Germline V CDR1 and CDR2: MNHEY, SVGEGT. The CDR3 runs 14 residues.